Below, 9 T cell receptor beta chains from the same sample are listed, as sequenced in a study of T cells after yellow fever vaccination. TCRdb reanalysed the 5' RACE reads using MiXCR and keeps one entry per CDR3 protein. Of approximately 580,000 distinct CDR3 sequences in the sample, 17% were seen once. This specimen consisted of PBMCs, obtained 5 to 6 days after the first yellow fever vaccination. The receptor set was obtained from a man aged 18 to 35 who received the YFV17D yellow fever vaccine.

V usage is TRBV6-2 or TRBV6-3 and J usage is TRBJ2-7, with a weak D call TRBD2 (5 bases). CDR1 and CDR2 from the germline V gene are MNHEY and SVGEGT. V lost 2 bases and J lost 4, with 9 bases in between. This CDR3 contains 13 residues. The CDR3, as DNA: TGTGCCAGCAGTTACGACCAGCGGTACGAGCAGTACTTC. It translates to CASSYDQRYEQYF.

There are a few counts of this clonotype. This chain joins TRBV9 and TRBJ1-1, with D possibly TRBD1 on 6 matching bases. Trimming stripped 2 bases from V and 0 bases from J, with 11 bases between. The CDR3 covers 15 residues. From germline, CDR1 is SGDLS and CDR2 YYNGEE. The CDR3, as DNA: TGTGCCAGCAGCGTTGGGACAAGAATGAACACTGAAGCTTTCTTT. This encodes CASSVGTRMNTEAFF.

The chain combines TRBV12-3 or TRBV12-4 with TRBJ2-3, with D perhaps TRBD2 (5 bases). Trimming removed 5 bases from V and 7 bases from J, with 10 bases in between. CDR3 size: 12 residues. The CDR3 region has the DNA TGTGCCAGCAGTATCTCCGGGAATACGCAGTATTTT. Protein: CASSISGNTQYF.

The chain has TRBV19 and TRBJ2-1; TRBD1 or TRBD2 may be the D gene (5 bases each). V shed 6 bases and J shed 5 bases, with 17 bases lying between them. Germline CDR1 LNHDA, CDR2 SQIVND (reference sequence). The CDR3 is 15 amino acids. CDR3 in amino acids: CASSGRGRRNNEQFF. The DNA of the CDR3 is TGTGCCAGTAGCGGCCGGGGCAGAAGAAACAATGAGCAGTTCTTC.

This clonotype was picked up a small number of times. This chain connects TRBV6-5 to TRBJ2-7; D perhaps matches TRBD1 (6 bases). The CDR3 length is 15 residues. The V and J ends lost 0 bases and 2 bases respectively, with 11 bases between them. Germline assignment: CDR1 MNHEY and CDR2 SVGAGI. CDR3 coding DNA: TGTGCCAGCAGTTACTCTCGGGCAGGGGCCTACGAGCAGTACTTC. Translating it yields CASSYSRAGAYEQYF.

The chain recombines TRBV12-3 or TRBV12-4 with TRBJ1-5; D is undetermined. V lost 6 bases, J lost 2 bases, and 14 bases lay in between. This CDR3 is 15 amino acids long. CDR3 residues: CASSWTAIGNQPQHF. The CDR3 DNA sequence: TGTGCCAGCAGCTGGACGGCCATTGGCAATCAGCCCCAGCATTTT.

The gene calls are TRBV7-9 and TRBJ2-1, with D perhaps matching TRBD2 (7 bases). With 1 base removed from V and 5 bases from J, the gap between germline ends came to 15 bases. This CDR3 region has 16 residues. Germline V CDR1 and CDR2: SEHNR, FQNEAQ (reference sequence). The CDR3 here is CASSLVRAGADNEQFF. CDR3 sequence (DNA): TGTGCCAGCAGCTTAGTCCGGGCGGGGGCGGACAATGAGCAGTTCTTC.

The table lists this clonotype with many counts. The chain is built from TRBV6-5 and TRBJ1-2; D is uncertain. The ends were cut back, 0 bases at V and 4 bases at J, with 12 bases in the middle. Germline assignment: CDR1 MNHEY and CDR2 SVGAGI. CDR3 length equals 15 residues. The CDR3 loop reads CASSYSLAGFYGYTF. The CDR3 nucleotides read TGTGCCAGCAGTTACTCGTTAGCGGGTTTCTATGGCTACACCTTC.

A few counts support this clonotype. The chain links TRBV5-4 to TRBJ2-7; TRBD1 or TRBD2 may be the D gene (5 bases each). The germline V gene has CDR1 SGHNT and CDR2 YYREEE (reference sequence). Trimming removed 9 bases at V and 3 bases at J, with 13 bases between. The CDR3 is 12 amino acids. CDR3 coding DNA: TGTGCCACCGGGGCCCTAGACTACGAGCAGTACTTC. It yields the protein CATGALDYEQYF.